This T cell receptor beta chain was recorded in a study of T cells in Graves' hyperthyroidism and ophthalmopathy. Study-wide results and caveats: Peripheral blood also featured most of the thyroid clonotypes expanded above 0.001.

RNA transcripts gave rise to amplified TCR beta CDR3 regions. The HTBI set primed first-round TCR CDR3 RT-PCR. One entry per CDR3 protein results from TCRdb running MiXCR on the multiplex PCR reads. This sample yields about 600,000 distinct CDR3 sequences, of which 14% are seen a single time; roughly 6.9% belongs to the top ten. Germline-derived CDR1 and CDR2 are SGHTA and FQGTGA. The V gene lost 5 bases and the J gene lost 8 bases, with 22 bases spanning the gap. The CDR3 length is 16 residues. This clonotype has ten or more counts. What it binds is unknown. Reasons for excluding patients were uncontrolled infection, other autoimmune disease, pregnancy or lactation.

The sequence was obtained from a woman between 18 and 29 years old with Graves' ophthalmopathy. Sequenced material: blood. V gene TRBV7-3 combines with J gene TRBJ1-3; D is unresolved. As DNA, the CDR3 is TGTGCCAGCAGCCATCCCCCCGGGAGTGGAAGAGACACCATATATTTT. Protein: CASSHPPGSGRDTIYF.